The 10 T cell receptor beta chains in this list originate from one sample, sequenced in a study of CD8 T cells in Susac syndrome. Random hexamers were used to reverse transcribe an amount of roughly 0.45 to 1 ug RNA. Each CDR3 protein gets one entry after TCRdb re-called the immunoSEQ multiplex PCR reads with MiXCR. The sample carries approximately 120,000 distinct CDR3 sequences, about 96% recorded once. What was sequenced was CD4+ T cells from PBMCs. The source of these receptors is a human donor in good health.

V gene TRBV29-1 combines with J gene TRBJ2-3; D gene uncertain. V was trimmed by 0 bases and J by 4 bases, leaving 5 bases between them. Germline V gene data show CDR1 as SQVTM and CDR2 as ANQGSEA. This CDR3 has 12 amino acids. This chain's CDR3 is CSVEDSSDTQYF. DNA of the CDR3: TGCAGCGTTGAAGATTCCTCAGATACGCAGTATTTT.

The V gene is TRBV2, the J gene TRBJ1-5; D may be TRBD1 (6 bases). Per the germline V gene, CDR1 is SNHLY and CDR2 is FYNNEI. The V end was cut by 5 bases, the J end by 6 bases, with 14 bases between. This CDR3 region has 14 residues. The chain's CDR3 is CASSSTGGRQPQHF. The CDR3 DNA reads TGTGCCAGCAGTTCCACCGGGGGGCGTCAGCCCCAGCATTTT.

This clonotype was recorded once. DNA of the CDR3: TGTGCCAGCAGCAAGGACAGGGGAGGTCTCAATGAGCAGTTCTTC. It translates to CASSKDRGGLNEQFF. The rearrangement uses TRBV7-2 and TRBJ2-1; 9 bases align to TRBD1. V was pared by 5 bases and J by 6 bases, with 8 bases of the junction left unmatched. Germline CDR1 SGHTA, CDR2 FQGNSA. This CDR3 has 15 amino acids.

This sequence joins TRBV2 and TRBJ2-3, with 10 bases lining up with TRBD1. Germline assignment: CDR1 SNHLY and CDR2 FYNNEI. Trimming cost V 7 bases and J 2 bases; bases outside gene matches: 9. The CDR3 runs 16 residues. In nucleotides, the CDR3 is TGTGCCAGCACCGGTCTGGACAGGGGGAACACAGATACGCAGTATTTT. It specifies CASTGLDRGNTDTQYF.

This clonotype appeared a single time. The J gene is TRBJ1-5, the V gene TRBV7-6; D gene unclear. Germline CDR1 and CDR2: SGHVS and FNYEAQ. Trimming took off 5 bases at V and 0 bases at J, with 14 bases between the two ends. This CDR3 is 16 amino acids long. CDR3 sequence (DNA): TGTGCCAGCAGCCCAGGCGCGTCGAATAGCAATCAGCCCCAGCATTTT. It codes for CASSPGASNSNQPQHF.

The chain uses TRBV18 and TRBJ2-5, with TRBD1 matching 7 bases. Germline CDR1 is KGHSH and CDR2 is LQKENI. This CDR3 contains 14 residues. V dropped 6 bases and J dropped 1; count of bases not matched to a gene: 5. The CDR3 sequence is CASSPWDSQETQYF. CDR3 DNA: TGTGCCAGCTCTCCCTGGGACAGCCAAGAGACCCAGTACTTC.

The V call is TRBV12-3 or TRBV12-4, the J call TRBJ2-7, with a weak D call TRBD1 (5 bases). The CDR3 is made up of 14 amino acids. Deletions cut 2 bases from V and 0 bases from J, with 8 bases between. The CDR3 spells CASSLQGLSYEQYF. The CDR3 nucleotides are TGTGCCAGCAGTTTACAGGGTCTCTCCTACGAGCAGTACTTC.

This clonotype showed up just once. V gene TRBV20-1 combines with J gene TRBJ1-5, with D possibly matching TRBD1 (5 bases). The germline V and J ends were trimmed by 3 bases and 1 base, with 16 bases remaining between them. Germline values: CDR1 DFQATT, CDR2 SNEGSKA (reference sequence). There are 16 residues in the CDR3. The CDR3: CSARGGPGVSNQPQHF. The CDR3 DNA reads TGCAGTGCTAGGGGGGGACCGGGGGTGAGCAATCAGCCCCAGCATTTT.

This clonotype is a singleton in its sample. CDR3 region: CASRQGLAGGGDALYNEQFF. DNA for the CDR3: TGTGCCAGCAGACAGGGACTAGCGGGAGGGGGGGATGCGCTATACAATGAGCAGTTCTTC. The V call is TRBV5-4, the J call TRBJ2-1, with 16 bases identical to TRBD2. J was trimmed by 4 bases and V by 5 bases; bases with no gene match: 15. The CDR3 covers 20 residues. Germline V CDR1 and CDR2: SGHNT, YYREEE (reference sequence). Using reference TRBV5-4 and TRBJ2-1 for the parts outside the CDR3, the full variable domain is ETGVTQSPTHLIKTRGQQVTLRCSSQSGHNTVSWYQQALGQGPQFIFQYYREEENGRGNFPPRFSGLQFPNYSSELNVNALELDDSALYLCASRQGLAGGGDALYNEQFFGPGTRLTVL.

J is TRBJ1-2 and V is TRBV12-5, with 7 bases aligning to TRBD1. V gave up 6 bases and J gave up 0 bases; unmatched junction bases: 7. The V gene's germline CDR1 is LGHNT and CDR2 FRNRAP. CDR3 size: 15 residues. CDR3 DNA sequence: TGTGCTAGTGGACCCGGGACAGCGTCTAACTATGGCTACACCTTC. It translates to CASGPGTASNYGYTF.